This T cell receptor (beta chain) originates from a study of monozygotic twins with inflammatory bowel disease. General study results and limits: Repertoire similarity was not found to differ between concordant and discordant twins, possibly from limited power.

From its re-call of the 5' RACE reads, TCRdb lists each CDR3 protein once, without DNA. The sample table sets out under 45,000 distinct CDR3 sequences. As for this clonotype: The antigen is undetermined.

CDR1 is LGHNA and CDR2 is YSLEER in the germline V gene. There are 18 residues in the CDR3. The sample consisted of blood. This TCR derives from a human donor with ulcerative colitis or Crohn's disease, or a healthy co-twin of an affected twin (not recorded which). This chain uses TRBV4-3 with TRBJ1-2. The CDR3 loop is CASSPSAISGGTVYGYTF.